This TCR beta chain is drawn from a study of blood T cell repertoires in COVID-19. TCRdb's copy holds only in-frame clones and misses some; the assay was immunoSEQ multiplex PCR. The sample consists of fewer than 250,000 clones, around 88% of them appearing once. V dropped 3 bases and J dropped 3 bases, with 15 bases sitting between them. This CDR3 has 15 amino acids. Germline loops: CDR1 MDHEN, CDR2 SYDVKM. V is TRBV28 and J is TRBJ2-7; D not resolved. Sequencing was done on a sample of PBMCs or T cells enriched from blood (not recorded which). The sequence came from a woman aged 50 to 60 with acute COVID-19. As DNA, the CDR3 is TGTGCCAGCAGTTTTGCCGGTCCCTCGTTCTACGAGCAGTACTTC. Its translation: CASSFAGPSFYEQYF.